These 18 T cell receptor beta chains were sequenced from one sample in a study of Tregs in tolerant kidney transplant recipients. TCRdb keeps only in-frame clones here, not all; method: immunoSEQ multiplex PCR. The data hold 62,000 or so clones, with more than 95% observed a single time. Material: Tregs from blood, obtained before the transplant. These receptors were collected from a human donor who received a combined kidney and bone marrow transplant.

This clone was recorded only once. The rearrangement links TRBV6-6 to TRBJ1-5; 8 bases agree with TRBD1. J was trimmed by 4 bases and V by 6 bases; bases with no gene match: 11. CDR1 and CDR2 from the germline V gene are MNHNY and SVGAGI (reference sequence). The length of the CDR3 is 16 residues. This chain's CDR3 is CASRTGQGLWNQPQHF. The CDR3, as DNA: TGTGCCAGCAGGACCGGACAGGGATTATGGAATCAGCCCCAGCATTTT.

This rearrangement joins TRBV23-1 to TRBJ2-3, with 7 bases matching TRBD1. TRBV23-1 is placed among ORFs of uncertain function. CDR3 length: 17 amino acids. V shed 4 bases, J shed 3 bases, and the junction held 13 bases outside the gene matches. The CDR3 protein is CASSPIDRERQTDTQYF. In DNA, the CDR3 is TGCGCCAGCAGTCCTATCGACAGGGAGAGGCAGACAGATACGCAGTATTTT.

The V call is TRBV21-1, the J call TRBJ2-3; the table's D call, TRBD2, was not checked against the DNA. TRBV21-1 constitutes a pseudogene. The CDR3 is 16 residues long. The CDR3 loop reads CASSIGLAGLTDTQYF. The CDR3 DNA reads TGTGCCAGCAGCATAGGACTAGCGGGACTCACAGATACGCAGTATTTT.

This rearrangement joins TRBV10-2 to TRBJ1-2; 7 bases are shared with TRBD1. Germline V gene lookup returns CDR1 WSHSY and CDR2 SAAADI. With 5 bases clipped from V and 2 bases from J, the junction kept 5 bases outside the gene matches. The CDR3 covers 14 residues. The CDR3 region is CASSFRQGNYGYTF. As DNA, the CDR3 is TGCGCCAGCAGTTTTCGACAGGGAAACTATGGCTACACCTTC.

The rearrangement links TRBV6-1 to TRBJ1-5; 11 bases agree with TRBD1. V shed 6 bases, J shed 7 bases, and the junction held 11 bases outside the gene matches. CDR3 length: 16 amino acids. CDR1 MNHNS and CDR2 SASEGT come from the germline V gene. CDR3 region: CASREPGQGGWQPQHF. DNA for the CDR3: TGTGCCAGCAGGGAACCGGGACAGGGGGGTTGGCAGCCCCAGCATTTT.

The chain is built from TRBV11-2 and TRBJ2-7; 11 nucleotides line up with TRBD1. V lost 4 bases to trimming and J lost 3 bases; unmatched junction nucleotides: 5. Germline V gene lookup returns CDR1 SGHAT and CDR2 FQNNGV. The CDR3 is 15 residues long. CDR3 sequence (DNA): TGTGCCAGCAGCTCACCGGGGACAGGGGGCTACGAGCAGTACTTC. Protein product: CASSSPGTGGYEQYF.

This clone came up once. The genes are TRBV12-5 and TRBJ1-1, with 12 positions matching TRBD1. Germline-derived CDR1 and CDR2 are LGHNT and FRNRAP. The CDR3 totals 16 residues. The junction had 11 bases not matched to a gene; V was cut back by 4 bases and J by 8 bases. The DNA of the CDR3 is TGTGCTAGTGGTTCCGGGACAGGGGGCGCCTGGCGGGAAGCTTTCTTT. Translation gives CASGSGTGGAWREAFF.

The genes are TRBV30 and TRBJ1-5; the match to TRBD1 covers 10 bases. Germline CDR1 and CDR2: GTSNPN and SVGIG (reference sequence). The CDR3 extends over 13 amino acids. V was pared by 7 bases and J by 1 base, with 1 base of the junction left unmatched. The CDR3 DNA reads TGTGCCTTGGGACAGGGGAGCAATCAGCCCCAGCATTTT. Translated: CALGQGSNQPQHF.

The CDR3 protein is CASSLAPAGIGYEQYF. The CDR3 bases are TGTGCCAGCAGCTTAGCCCCAGCGGGGATCGGCTACGAGCAGTACTTC. V is TRBV7-6 and J is TRBJ2-7; 7 positions agree with TRBD2. V dropped 0 bases and J dropped 3; count of bases not matched to a gene: 8. The CDR3 is 16 amino acids. Germline V CDR1 and CDR2: SGHVS, FNYEAQ.

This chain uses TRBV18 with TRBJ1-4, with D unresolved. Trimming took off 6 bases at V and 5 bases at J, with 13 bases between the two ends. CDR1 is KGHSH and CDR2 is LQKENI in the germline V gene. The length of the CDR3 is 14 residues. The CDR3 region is CASSPDIGNEKLFF. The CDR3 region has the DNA TGTGCCAGCTCTCCAGACATAGGCAATGAAAAACTGTTTTTT. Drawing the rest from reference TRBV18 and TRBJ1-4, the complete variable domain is NAGVMQNPRHLVRRRGQEARLRCSPMKGHSHVYWYRQLPEEGLKFMVYLQKENIIDESGMPKERFSAEFPKEGPSILRIQQVVRGDSAAYFCASSPDIGNEKLFFGSGTQLSVL.

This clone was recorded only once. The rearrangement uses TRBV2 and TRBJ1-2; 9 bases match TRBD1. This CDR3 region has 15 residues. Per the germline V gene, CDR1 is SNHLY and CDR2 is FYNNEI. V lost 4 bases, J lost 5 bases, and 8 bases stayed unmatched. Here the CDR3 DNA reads TGTGCCAGCAGTGTGGAGGACAGGGGACCTTATGGCTACACCTTC. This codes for CASSVEDRGPYGYTF.

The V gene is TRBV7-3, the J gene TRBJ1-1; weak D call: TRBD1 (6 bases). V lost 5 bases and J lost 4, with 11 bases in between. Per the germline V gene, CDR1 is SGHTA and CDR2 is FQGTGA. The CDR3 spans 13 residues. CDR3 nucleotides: TGTGCCAGCAGCATCGCAGGGGTCACTGAAGCTTTCTTT. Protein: CASSIAGVTEAFF.

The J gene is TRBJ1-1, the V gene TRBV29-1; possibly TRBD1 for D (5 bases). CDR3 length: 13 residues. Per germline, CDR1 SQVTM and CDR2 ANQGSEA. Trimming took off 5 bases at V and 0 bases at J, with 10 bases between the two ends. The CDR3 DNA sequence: TGCAGCGTTAGGGGATCTATGAACACTGAAGCTTTCTTT. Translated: CSVRGSMNTEAFF.

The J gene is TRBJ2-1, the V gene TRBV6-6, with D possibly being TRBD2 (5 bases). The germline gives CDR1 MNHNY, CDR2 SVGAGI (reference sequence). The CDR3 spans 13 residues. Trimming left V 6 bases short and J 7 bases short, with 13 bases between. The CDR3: CASSRLAVNEQFF. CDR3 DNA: TGTGCCAGCAGCCGGCTAGCAGTGAATGAGCAGTTCTTC.

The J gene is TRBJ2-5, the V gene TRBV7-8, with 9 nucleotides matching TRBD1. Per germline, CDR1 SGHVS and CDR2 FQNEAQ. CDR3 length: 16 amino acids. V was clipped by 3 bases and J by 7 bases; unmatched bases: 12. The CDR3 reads CASSFASWTGEGTQYF. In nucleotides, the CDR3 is TGTGCCAGCAGCTTTGCGAGTTGGACAGGGGAGGGGACCCAGTACTTC.

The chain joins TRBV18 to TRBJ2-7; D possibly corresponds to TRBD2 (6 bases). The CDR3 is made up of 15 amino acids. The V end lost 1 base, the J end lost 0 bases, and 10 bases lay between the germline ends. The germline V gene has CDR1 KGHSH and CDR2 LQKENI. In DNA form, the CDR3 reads TGTGCCAGCTCACCACGAGCGGGTAGCTCCTACGAGCAGTACTTC. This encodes CASSPRAGSSYEQYF.

CDR3 sequence (DNA): TGTGCCAGCAGCGCCCGGACAGAAATAGCCAAAAACATTCAGTACTTC. It specifies CASSARTEIAKNIQYF. This chain connects TRBV13 to TRBJ2-4; TRBD1 might be the D (6 bases). Looked up from germline, CDR1 is PRHDT and CDR2 is FYEKMQ (reference sequence). Trimming pared 5 bases from V and 0 bases from J, leaving 14 bases between. The CDR3 has 16 amino acids.

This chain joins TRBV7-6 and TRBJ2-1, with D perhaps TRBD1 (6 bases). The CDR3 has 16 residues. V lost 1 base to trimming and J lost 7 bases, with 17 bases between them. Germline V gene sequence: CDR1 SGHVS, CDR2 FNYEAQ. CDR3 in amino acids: CASSLEIGQTGNEQFF. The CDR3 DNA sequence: TGTGCCAGCAGCTTAGAAATAGGACAGACTGGTAATGAGCAGTTCTTC.